This is a list of T cell receptor beta chains from one sample in a study of cytomegalovirus exposure and HLA in healthy donors. Assay used: immunoSEQ multiplex PCR; TCRdb lists only in-frame clones, some missing. Of 100,000 to 130,000 clones listed, roughly 73% are singletons. The sequenced sample was PBMCs. The receptors originated from a man aged 25 to 40 in good health and CMV-seronegative. Each CDR3 is given without its conserved first and last residue. Size is stated for part of the rows, as once, few or many counts, or as a class when the clone is expanded.

v_call,clone_size,j_call,cdr3_aa
TRBV2,.,TRBJ2-2,ASSQLVSPGELF
TRBV27,.,TRBJ2-6,ASRLAGRTPGANVLT
TRBV15,.,TRBJ2-7,ATSRDNLGEQY
TRBV2,.,TRBJ1-6,ASRRQGGNSPLH
TRBV5-1,few,TRBJ2-7,ASSPRGGPYEQY
TRBV4-1,.,TRBJ2-5,ASSQPREAAQETQY
TRBV28,.,TRBJ2-7,ASRNYASYEQY
TRBV6-5,.,TRBJ1-6,ASRTRDFNSPLH
TRBV2,.,TRBJ1-4,ASTPTAYNEKLF
TRBV27,.,TRBJ1-2,ASSLGHSNYGYT
TRBV7-9,few,TRBJ2-7,ASSFQGQGLTYEQY
TRBV23-1,.,TRBJ1-5,ASKGGRGNQPQH
TRBV28,.,TRBJ2-5,ASSSVLATQY
TRBV6-5,.,TRBJ1-4,ASRQGLNEKLF
TRBV6-5,.,TRBJ1-1,ASTPTGGAATEAF
TRBV2,once,TRBJ1-5,ASRGGVQPQH
TRBV18,.,TRBJ2-7,ASSRDSLYEQY
TRBV5-1,.,TRBJ2-1,ASSLAVYSYNEQF
TRBV7-9,once,TRBJ2-3,AVKLQSTDTQY
TRBV7-8,.,TRBJ1-5,ASSLVSSSNQPQH
TRBV7-3,.,TRBJ2-1,ASAAGPSSYNEQF
TRBV2,.,TRBJ1-5,ASSEALWANQPQH
TRBV21-1,few,TRBJ2-3,ASSNHRDSDSKRTDTQY
TRBV14,once,TRBJ2-1,ASSQGRAGVNEQF
TRBV7-2,few,TRBJ2-7,ASSVRQGSSYEQY
TRBV9,.,TRBJ1-4,ASSRQGRNEKLF
TRBV5-4,few,TRBJ2-7,ASSLDRGADEQY
TRBV28,.,TRBJ1-2,ASSFQGAGGYT
TRBV11-2,few,TRBJ2-7,ASSSSLTGTYEQY